The 18 T cell receptor beta chains below come from one sample, sequenced in a study of T cell changes during pregnancy in multiple sclerosis. Here immunoSEQ multiplex PCR was the method, and the copy in TCRdb shows in-frame clones only, minus some. The table records about 86,000 clones, under 95% of them present only once. The material sequenced was peripheral blood, taken in the first trimester of pregnancy. These receptors came from a female donor in good health, enrolled as a control in a pregnancy study.

The rearrangement uses TRBV7-9 and TRBJ1-3; a possible D gene is TRBD1 (5 bases). Trimming cost V 2 bases and J 3 bases, with 11 bases left between them. There are 15 residues in the CDR3. Germline-derived CDR1 and CDR2 are SEHNR and FQNEAQ (reference sequence). CDR3 residues: CASSLKGTYGNTIYF. The CDR3 nucleotides read TGTGCCAGCAGCTTAAAAGGGACTTATGGAAACACCATATATTTT.

The genes are TRBV7-9 and TRBJ1-2; D is unclear. Per the germline V gene, CDR1 is SEHNR and CDR2 is FQNEAQ (reference sequence). V lost 1 base and J 7 bases, leaving 13 bases between the germline ends. The CDR3 covers 14 residues. The CDR3 is CASSLGEGSPGYTF. In DNA form, the CDR3 reads TGTGCCAGCAGCTTAGGGGAGGGAAGTCCTGGCTACACCTTC.

J is TRBJ2-5 and V is TRBV11-1; 16 bases line up with TRBD2. V shed 5 bases and J 4 bases; nucleotides not matched to a gene: 7. Germline V lookup: CDR1 SGHAT, CDR2 FQDESV (reference sequence). The CDR3 consists of 17 residues. The CDR3 protein is CASSARGLAGGVETQYF. DNA of the CDR3: TGTGCCAGCAGCGCTAGGGGACTAGCGGGGGGGGTAGAGACCCAGTACTTC.

This clone was seen just once. The rearrangement uses TRBV20-1 and TRBJ1-2; D remains unclear. With 3 bases removed from V and 7 bases from J, the gap between germline ends came to 9 bases. Germline V gene lookup returns CDR1 DFQATT and CDR2 SNEGSKA (reference sequence). CDR3 length: 11 residues. The CDR3 loop reads CSASKRAGYTF. CDR3 bases: TGCAGTGCTAGCAAGCGGGCTGGCTACACCTTC.

This sequence joins TRBV27 and TRBJ2-1; 11 nucleotides match TRBD2. Losses at the gene ends were 3 bases for V and 8 bases for J; bases not matched to a gene: 6. In germline, CDR1 is MNHEY, CDR2 SMNVEV (reference sequence). The CDR3 totals 15 residues. Written as DNA, the CDR3 is TGTGCCAGCAGTTTGTTAGCGGGGGGGCCTCATGAGCAGTTCTTC. Translation gives CASSLLAGGPHEQFF.

The chain combines TRBV28 with TRBJ2-7, with TRBD2 as a possible D gene (5 bases). There are 12 residues in the CDR3. The germline V and J ends were trimmed by 6 bases and 4 bases, with 10 bases remaining between them. Per the germline V gene, CDR1 is MDHEN and CDR2 is SYDVKM. CDR3 loop: CASSLGLYEQYF. The CDR3 nucleotides read TGTGCCAGCAGCCTAGGACTGTACGAGCAGTACTTC.

The V gene is TRBV4-3, the J gene TRBJ2-2; D possibly corresponds to TRBD2 (5 bases). This CDR3 comprises 18 residues. CDR1 and CDR2 (germline): LGHNA, YSLEER. V lost 0 bases to trimming and J lost 2 bases, with 16 bases between them. The CDR3 reads CASSQEGNLRTNTGELFF. The CDR3 bases are TGCGCCAGCAGCCAAGAAGGGAATTTGAGGACTAACACCGGGGAGCTGTTTTTT.

This clone is a singleton in its sample. The V gene is TRBV7-8, the J gene TRBJ1-2; 7 positions agree with TRBD1. CDR3 length equals 12 residues. Germline loops: CDR1 SGHVS, CDR2 FQNEAQ. Unmatched junction bases numbered 2, after V lost 2 bases and J lost 8 bases. The CDR3 DNA reads TGTGCCAGCAGCTTACAGGGGGAAGGCTACACCTTC. Amino acid sequence: CASSLQGEGYTF.

This sequence joins TRBV7-2 and TRBJ2-3; TRBD1 aligns across 9 bases. With V trimmed by 5 bases and J by 2 bases, 5 bases remained unmatched. The CDR3 loop spans 15 amino acids. Germline loops: CDR1 SGHTA, CDR2 FQGNSA. CDR3 amino acids: CASSTGQGYTDTQYF. CDR3 in DNA: TGTGCCAGCAGCACCGGACAGGGGTACACAGATACGCAGTATTTT.

The gene calls are TRBV11-2 and TRBJ1-4, with a tentative D call TRBD1 (6 bases). This CDR3 comprises 15 residues. V lost 4 bases to trimming and J lost 8 bases, with 17 bases between them. Per germline, CDR1 SGHAT and CDR2 FQNNGV. CDR3 amino acids: CASSSGGGLVEKLFF. DNA of the CDR3: TGTGCCAGCAGCTCTGGGGGGGGCCTCGTGGAAAAACTGTTTTTT.

This clone was detected once. The V gene is TRBV10-3, the J gene TRBJ2-5, with D tentatively TRBD2 (6 bases). There are 14 residues in the CDR3. The ends were cut back, 8 bases at V and 2 bases at J, with 15 bases in the middle. The germline V gene has CDR1 ENHRY and CDR2 SYGVKD. The CDR3 region has the DNA TGTGCCATCGGGGGAGGAGGACCACAAGAGACCCAGTACTTC. Translation gives CAIGGGGPQETQYF.

The CDR3 region is CACTGLAGGTDTQYF. As DNA, the CDR3 is TGTGCCTGTACGGGACTAGCGGGGGGCACAGATACGCAGTATTTT. V gene TRBV30 combines with J gene TRBJ2-3; TRBD2 matches at 14 bases. The CDR3 contains 15 residues. The V segment lost 6 bases and the J segment 1 base; nucleotides outside the gene matches: 3. Germline values: CDR1 GTSNPN, CDR2 SVGIG (reference sequence).

This clone was counted a single time. The genes are TRBV15 and TRBJ1-3, with TRBD1 as a possible D gene (5 bases). Germline V lookup: CDR1 LNHNV, CDR2 YYDKDF (reference sequence). CDR3 size: 18 residues. The germline V and J ends were trimmed by 1 base and 0 bases, with 16 bases remaining between them. CDR3 loop: CATSRVPGTPSSGNTIYF. The CDR3 nucleotides are TGTGCCACCAGCAGAGTTCCCGGGACTCCTAGCTCTGGAAACACCATATATTTT.

The chain recombines TRBV7-2 with TRBJ2-2; D remains ambiguous. Trimming pared 0 bases from V and 4 bases from J, leaving 6 bases between. CDR3 length equals 14 residues. Germline CDR1 and CDR2: SGHTA and FQGNSA. This CDR3 is CASSLATPTGELFF. CDR3 DNA: TGTGCCAGCAGCTTAGCAACACCCACCGGGGAGCTGTTTTTT.

This clone appeared a single time. The V and J genes are TRBV6-1 and TRBJ2-2; the match to TRBD1 covers 7 bases. V dropped 5 bases and J dropped 1; count of bases not matched to a gene: 13. The CDR3 is 18 amino acids. The germline V gene encodes CDR1 MNHNS and CDR2 SASEGT. The CDR3 region is CASSKGQALFGNTGELFF. The CDR3 DNA reads TGTGCCAGCAGTAAAGGACAGGCTCTCTTTGGGAACACCGGGGAGCTGTTTTTT.

The V gene is TRBV18, the J gene TRBJ2-7, with 13 bases lining up with TRBD2. The CDR3 spans 15 residues. V lost 3 bases and J lost 4; bases outside the gene matches: 3. CDR1 is KGHSH, CDR2 LQKENI, per germline. The CDR3 nucleotides read TGTGCCAGCTCACCTTCGACTAGCGGGGGGTACGAGCAGTACTTC. Amino acids: CASSPSTSGGYEQYF. The complete variable domain, with remaining parts taken from reference TRBV18 and TRBJ2-7, reads NAGVMQNPRHLVRRRGQEARLRCSPMKGHSHVYWYRQLPEEGLKFMVYLQKENIIDESGMPKERFSAEFPKEGPSILRIQQVVRGDSAAYFCASSPSTSGGYEQYFGPGTRLTVT.

This sequence joins TRBV19 and TRBJ2-3, with unresolved D. The germline V gene encodes CDR1 LNHDA and CDR2 SQIVND (reference sequence). Deletions cut 7 bases from V and 2 bases from J, with 22 bases between. The CDR3 covers 17 residues. As DNA, the CDR3 is TGTGCCAGTAAACGGCAGGTGGTAGAGTCCTCCACAGATACGCAGTATTTT. Amino acids: CASKRQVVESSTDTQYF.

The V call is TRBV4-3, the J call TRBJ1-2; D not certain. Trimming cost V 1 base and J 5 bases, with 8 bases left between them. This CDR3 spans 13 amino acids. Germline V gene data show CDR1 as LGHNA and CDR2 as YSLEER. CDR3 sequence (DNA): TGCGCCAGCAGCCAAGGACAACGGTATGGCTACACCTTC. This sequence encodes CASSQGQRYGYTF.